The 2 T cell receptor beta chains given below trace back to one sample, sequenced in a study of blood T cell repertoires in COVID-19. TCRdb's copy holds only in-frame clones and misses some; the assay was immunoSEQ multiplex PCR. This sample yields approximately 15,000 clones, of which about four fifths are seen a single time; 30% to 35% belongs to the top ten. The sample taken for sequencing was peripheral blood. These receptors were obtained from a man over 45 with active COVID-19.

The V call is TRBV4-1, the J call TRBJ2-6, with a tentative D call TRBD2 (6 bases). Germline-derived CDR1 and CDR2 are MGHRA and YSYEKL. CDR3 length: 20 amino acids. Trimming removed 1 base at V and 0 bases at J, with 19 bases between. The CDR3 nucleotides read TGCGCCAGCAGCCAAGGGGCGGGAACGACAGTAGTCTCTGGGGCCAACGTCCTGACTTTC. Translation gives CASSQGAGTTVVSGANVLTF.

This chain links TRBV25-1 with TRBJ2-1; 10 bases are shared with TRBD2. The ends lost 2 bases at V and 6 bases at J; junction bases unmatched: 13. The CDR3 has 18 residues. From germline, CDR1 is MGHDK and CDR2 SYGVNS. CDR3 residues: CASSEGLAGVEGVNEQFF. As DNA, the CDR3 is TGTGCCAGCAGTGAAGGTCTAGCGGGAGTTGAGGGTGTCAATGAGCAGTTCTTC.